A single sample is the source of the 15 T cell receptor beta chains below, sequenced in a study of blood T cell repertoires in COVID-19. The method was immunoSEQ multiplex PCR; TCRdb's version includes in-frame clones alone and lacks a portion of them. The table includes roughly 280,000 clones, about 90% detected once. The sequencing sample was made of PBMCs or T cells enriched from blood (not recorded which). The receptors stem from a woman aged 30 to 39 with acute COVID-19.

The V call is TRBV24-1, the J call TRBJ2-3; no clear D. Germline V gene sequence: CDR1 KGHDR, CDR2 SFDVKD. V lost 11 bases and J lost 0, with 8 bases in between. The CDR3 is 12 residues long. The CDR3 coding sequence is TGTGCCATCGGAGAAAGCACAGATACGCAGTATTTT. It translates to CAIGESTDTQYF.

The chain has TRBV6-2 or TRBV6-3 and TRBJ1-1; D is undetermined. V lost 4 bases and J lost 5, with 11 bases in between. This CDR3 contains 13 residues. CDR1 is MNHEY, CDR2 SVGEGT, per germline. DNA of the CDR3: TGTGCCAGCAGTTTCCTTTCGTATACTGAAGCTTTCTTT. Residues: CASSFLSYTEAFF.

This sequence joins TRBV3-1 (or the pseudogene TRBV3-2) and TRBJ2-3, with TRBD1 identical over 7 bases. The V and J ends lost 3 bases and 6 bases, in that order; junction bases with no gene match: 9. CDR3 length: 15 residues. Germline V gives CDR1 LGHDT, CDR2 YNNKEL (reference sequence). CDR3 sequence reads: CASSQSRTGFDTQYF. The CDR3 DNA reads TGTGCCAGCAGCCAGTCTAGGACAGGTTTTGATACGCAGTATTTT.

The chain joins TRBV5-1 to TRBJ1-3; 8 nucleotides agree with TRBD1. The CDR3 loop spans 15 amino acids. The germline V gene encodes CDR1 SGHRS and CDR2 YFSETQ. V shed 6 bases, J shed 0 bases, and the junction held 5 bases outside the gene matches. The CDR3 here is CASKQGALSGNTIYF. CDR3 DNA: TGCGCCAGCAAGCAGGGGGCCCTCTCTGGAAACACCATATATTTT.

This chain connects TRBV5-4 to TRBJ2-2; D gene unclear. Germline assignment: CDR1 SGHNT and CDR2 YYREEE (reference sequence). CDR3 length: 13 residues. V lost 3 bases to trimming and J lost 1 base, with 4 bases between them. The chain's CDR3 is CASSSGNTGELFF. The CDR3 nucleotides are TGTGCCAGCAGCTCGGGGAACACCGGGGAGCTGTTTTTT.

The chain combines TRBV7-9 with TRBJ2-1, with 9 bases lining up with TRBD1. With 6 bases clipped from V and 6 bases from J, the junction kept 9 bases outside the gene matches. The length of the CDR3 is 15 residues. From germline, CDR1 is SEHNR and CDR2 FQNEAQ (reference sequence). The CDR3 loop reads CASSPGTGRVNEQFF. The CDR3 DNA is TGTGCCAGCAGTCCCGGGACAGGGAGGGTCAATGAGCAGTTCTTC.

This clone was observed a single time. V usage is TRBV7-2 and J usage is TRBJ2-3; 7 bases fit TRBD2. V dropped 5 bases and J dropped 5; count of bases not matched to a gene: 10. The CDR3 totals 15 residues. CDR1 is SGHTA, CDR2 FQGNSA, per germline. CDR3 residues: CASSPRTRFGDTQYF. CDR3 nucleotide sequence: TGTGCCAGCAGCCCCCGGACTAGATTCGGAGATACGCAGTATTTT.

V is TRBV13 and J is TRBJ1-2, with 8 bases matching TRBD1. Germline assignment: CDR1 PRHDT and CDR2 FYEKMQ (reference sequence). There are 14 residues in the CDR3. With V trimmed by 6 bases and J by 7 bases, 10 bases remained unmatched. This CDR3 reads CASSNTGGVGGYTF. The CDR3 DNA reads as TGTGCCAGCAGTAACACAGGGGGAGTTGGTGGCTACACCTTC.

This clone was observed once. This rearrangement joins TRBV24-1 to TRBJ1-4; 8 positions agree with TRBD1. V dropped 2 bases and J dropped 0; count of bases not matched to a gene: 4. CDR3 length equals 17 residues. The germline gives CDR1 KGHDR, CDR2 SFDVKD. The CDR3 DNA follows: TGTGCCACCAGTGATTCTGGACAGGGCCCAACTAATGAAAAACTGTTTTTT. This translates into CATSDSGQGPTNEKLFF.

The V and J genes are TRBV10-2 and TRBJ2-7; D might be TRBD1 (6 bases). This CDR3 region has 12 residues. Trimming shortened V by 5 bases and J by 7 bases, and 12 bases separated the two germline ends. The germline V gene has CDR1 WSHSY and CDR2 SAAADI. The CDR3 loop is CASSLQGGEQYF. DNA of the CDR3: TGCGCCAGCAGTCTACAGGGCGGAGAGCAGTACTTC.

The chain recombines TRBV12-5 with TRBJ2-3; D unresolved. Per germline, CDR1 LGHNT and CDR2 FRNRAP. The CDR3 length is 11 residues. Trimming left V 6 bases short and J 4 bases short, with 5 bases between. CDR3 nucleotides: TGTGCTAGTGGCTCCCCAGATACGCAGTATTTT. Protein sequence: CASGSPDTQYF.

The chain is built from TRBV2 and TRBJ2-3; a weak D match, TRBD2 (6 bases). The germline V gene encodes CDR1 SNHLY and CDR2 FYNNEI. Trimming stripped 5 bases from V and 4 bases from J, with 7 bases between. The length of the CDR3 is 12 residues. CDR3 region: CASSWGADTQYF. The CDR3 region has the DNA TGTGCCAGCAGTTGGGGGGCAGATACGCAGTATTTT.

The chain has TRBV19 and TRBJ2-7, with D possibly matching TRBD1 (7 bases). The CDR3 sequence is 14 residues long. V lost 10 bases and J lost 5, with 21 bases in between. CDR1 and CDR2 from the germline V gene are LNHDA and SQIVND (reference sequence). This CDR3 reads CATSARTGGNEQYF. The CDR3 coding sequence is TGTGCCACTTCAGCCCGGACAGGAGGGAACGAGCAGTACTTC.

This chain connects TRBV28 to TRBJ2-7; weak D call: TRBD1 (6 bases). The CDR3 consists of 14 residues. The germline gives CDR1 MDHEN, CDR2 SYDVKM. Trimming left V 7 bases short and J 2 bases short, with 15 bases between. The CDR3 DNA reads as TGTGCCAGCACCCCGTCCACAGGGCCCTACGAGCAGTACTTC. It codes for CASTPSTGPYEQYF.

The J gene is TRBJ1-5, the V gene TRBV12-3 or TRBV12-4; 7 bases map to TRBD1. With 4 bases clipped from V and 6 bases from J, the junction kept 0 bases outside the gene matches. CDR3 length equals 12 residues. The CDR3 sequence: CASSSGGQPQHF. As DNA, the CDR3 is TGTGCCAGCAGTTCAGGGGGTCAGCCCCAGCATTTT.